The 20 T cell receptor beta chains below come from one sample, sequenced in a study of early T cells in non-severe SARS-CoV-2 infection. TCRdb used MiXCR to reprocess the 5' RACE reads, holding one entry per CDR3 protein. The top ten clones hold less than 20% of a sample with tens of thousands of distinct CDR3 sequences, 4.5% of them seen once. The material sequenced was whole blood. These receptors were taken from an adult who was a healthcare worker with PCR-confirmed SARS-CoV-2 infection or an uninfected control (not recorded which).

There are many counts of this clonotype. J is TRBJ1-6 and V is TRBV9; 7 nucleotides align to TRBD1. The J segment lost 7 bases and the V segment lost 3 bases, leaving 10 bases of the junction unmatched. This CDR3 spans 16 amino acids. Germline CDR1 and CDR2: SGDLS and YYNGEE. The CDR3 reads CASSGTGPNPNSPLHF. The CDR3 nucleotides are TGTGCCAGCAGCGGGACAGGCCCTAATCCAAATTCACCCCTCCACTTT.

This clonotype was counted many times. The CDR3 loop reads CASSLGRPTNEKLFF. In DNA form, the CDR3 reads TGCGCCAGCTCCCTCGGGCGGCCAACTAATGAAAAACTGTTTTTT. The chain has TRBV5-1 and TRBJ1-4; D not certain. Germline V gene sequence: CDR1 SGHRS, CDR2 YFSETQ. Trimming pared 7 bases from V and 0 bases from J, leaving 13 bases between. The CDR3 contains 15 residues.

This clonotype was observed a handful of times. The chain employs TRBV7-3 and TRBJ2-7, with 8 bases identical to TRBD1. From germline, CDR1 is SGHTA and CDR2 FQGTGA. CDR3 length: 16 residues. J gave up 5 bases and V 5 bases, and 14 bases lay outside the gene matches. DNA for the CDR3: TGTGCCAGCAGCCTCCTCCCGGGACAGGTTGCCCACGAGCAGTACTTC. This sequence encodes CASSLLPGQVAHEQYF.

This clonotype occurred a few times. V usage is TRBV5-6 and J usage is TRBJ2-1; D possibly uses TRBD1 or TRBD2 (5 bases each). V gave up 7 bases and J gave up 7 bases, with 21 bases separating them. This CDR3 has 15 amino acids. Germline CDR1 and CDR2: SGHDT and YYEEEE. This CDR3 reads CASFTGTAAFNEQFF. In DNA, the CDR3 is TGTGCCAGCTTCACCGGGACCGCCGCCTTTAATGAGCAGTTCTTC. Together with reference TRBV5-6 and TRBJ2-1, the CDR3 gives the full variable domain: DAGVTQSPTHLIKTRGQQVTLRCSPKSGHDTVSWYQQALGQGPQFIFQYYEEEERQRGNFPDRFSGHQFPNYSSELNVNALLLGDSALYLCASFTGTAAFNEQFFGPGTRLTVL.

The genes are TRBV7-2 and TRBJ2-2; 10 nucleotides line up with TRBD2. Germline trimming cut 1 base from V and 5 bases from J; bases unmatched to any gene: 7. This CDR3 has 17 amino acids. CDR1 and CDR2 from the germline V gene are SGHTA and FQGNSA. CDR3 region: CASSLDRPLAGTGELFF. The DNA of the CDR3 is TGTGCCAGCAGCTTAGATAGGCCACTAGCGGGAACCGGGGAGCTGTTTTTT.

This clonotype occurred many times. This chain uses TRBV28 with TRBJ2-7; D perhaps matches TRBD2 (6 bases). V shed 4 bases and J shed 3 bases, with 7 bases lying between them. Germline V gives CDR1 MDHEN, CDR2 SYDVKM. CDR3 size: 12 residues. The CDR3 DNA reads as TGTGCCAGCAGTTGGGGGGTCTACGAGCAGTACTTC. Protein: CASSWGVYEQYF.

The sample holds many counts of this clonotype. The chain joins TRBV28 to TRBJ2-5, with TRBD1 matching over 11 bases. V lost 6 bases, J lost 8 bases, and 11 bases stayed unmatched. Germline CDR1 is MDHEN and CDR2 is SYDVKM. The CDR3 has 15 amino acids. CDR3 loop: CASRPGQGGEETQYF. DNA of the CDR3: TGTGCCAGCAGACCGGGACAGGGGGGCGAGGAAACCCAGTACTTC.

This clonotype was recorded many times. The CDR3 spells CSALSWAASNTEAFF. The CDR3 DNA follows: TGCAGCGCCCTATCTTGGGCAGCCTCTAACACTGAAGCTTTCTTT. The rearrangement links TRBV29-1 to TRBJ1-1; no clear D. Looked up from germline, CDR1 is SQVTM and CDR2 is ANQGSEA. The CDR3 runs to 15 residues. Trimming took 7 bases from V and 2 from J, leaving 20 bases between them.

The CDR3 reads CASSPTELGNTEAFF. Here the CDR3 DNA reads TGTGCCAGCTCACCAACGGAGCTCGGGAACACTGAAGCTTTCTTT. The chain recombines TRBV18 with TRBJ1-1; D is unresolved. V lost 2 bases and J lost 1, with 11 bases in between. Germline-derived CDR1 and CDR2 are KGHSH and LQKENI. The CDR3 spans 15 residues.

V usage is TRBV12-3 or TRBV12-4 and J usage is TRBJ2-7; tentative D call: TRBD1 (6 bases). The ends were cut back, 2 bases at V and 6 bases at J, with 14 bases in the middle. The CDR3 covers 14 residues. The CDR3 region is CASSLNPTGLEQYF. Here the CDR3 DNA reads TGTGCCAGCAGTTTAAACCCGACAGGACTCGAGCAGTACTTC.

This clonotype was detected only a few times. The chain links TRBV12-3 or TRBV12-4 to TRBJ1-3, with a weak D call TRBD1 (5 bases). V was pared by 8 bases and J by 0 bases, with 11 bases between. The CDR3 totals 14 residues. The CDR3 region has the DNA TGTGCCAGCCACCTGGGGGGCTCTGGAAACACCATATATTTT. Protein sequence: CASHLGGSGNTIYF.

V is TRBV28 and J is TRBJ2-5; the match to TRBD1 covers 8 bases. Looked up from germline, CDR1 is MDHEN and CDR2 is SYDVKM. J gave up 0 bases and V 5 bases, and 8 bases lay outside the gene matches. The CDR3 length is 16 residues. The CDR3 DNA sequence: TGTGCCAGCAGTATAGGGACAGGACCGTACCAAGAGACCCAGTACTTC. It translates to CASSIGTGPYQETQYF.

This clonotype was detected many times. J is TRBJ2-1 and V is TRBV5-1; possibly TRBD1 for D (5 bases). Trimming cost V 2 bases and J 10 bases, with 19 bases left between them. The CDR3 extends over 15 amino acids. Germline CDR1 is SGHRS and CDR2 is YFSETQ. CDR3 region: CASSLQDGRQGEQFF. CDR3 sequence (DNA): TGCGCCAGCAGCTTACAGGACGGTCGTCAGGGCGAGCAGTTCTTC.

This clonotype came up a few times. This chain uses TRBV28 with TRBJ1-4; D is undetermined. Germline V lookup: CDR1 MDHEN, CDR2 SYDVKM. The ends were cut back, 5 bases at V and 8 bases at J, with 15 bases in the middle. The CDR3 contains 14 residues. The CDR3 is CASSPTTDEEKLFF. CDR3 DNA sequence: TGTGCCAGCAGTCCCACGACCGATGAAGAAAAACTGTTTTTT.

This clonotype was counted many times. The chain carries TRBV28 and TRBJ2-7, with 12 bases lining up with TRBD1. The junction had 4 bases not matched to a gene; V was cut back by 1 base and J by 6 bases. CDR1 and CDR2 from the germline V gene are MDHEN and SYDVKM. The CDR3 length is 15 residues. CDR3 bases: TGTGCCAGCAGTTTATTGGGACAGGGGGCGCGCGAGCAGTACTTC. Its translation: CASSLLGQGAREQYF.

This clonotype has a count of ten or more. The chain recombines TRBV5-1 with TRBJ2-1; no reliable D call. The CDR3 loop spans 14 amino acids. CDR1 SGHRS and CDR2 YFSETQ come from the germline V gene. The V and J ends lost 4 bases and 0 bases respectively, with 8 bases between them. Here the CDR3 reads CASSPWGSYNEQFF. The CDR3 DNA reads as TGCGCCAGCAGCCCCTGGGGCTCCTACAATGAGCAGTTCTTC.

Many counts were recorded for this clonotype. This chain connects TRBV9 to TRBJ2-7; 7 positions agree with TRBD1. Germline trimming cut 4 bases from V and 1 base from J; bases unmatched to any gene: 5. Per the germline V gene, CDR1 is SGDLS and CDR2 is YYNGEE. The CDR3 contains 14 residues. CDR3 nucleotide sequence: TGTGCCAGCAGCCCCGGGACAGTTTCCTACGAGCAGTACTTC. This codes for CASSPGTVSYEQYF. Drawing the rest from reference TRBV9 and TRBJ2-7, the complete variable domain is DSGVTQTPKHLITATGQRVTLRCSPRSGDLSVYWYQQSLDQGLQFLIQYYNGEERAKGNILERFSAQQFPDLHSELNLSSLELGDSALYFCASSPGTVSYEQYFGPGTRLTVT.

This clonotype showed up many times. The CDR3 loop reads CSASGAEYDEQYF. Written as DNA, the CDR3 is TGCAGTGCTAGCGGAGCGGAATACGACGAGCAGTACTTC. This rearrangement joins TRBV20-1 to TRBJ2-7; D might be TRBD2 (5 bases). V gave up 3 bases and J gave up 5 bases, with 14 bases separating them. This CDR3 has 13 residues. Germline V gene data show CDR1 as DFQATT and CDR2 as SNEGSKA (reference sequence).

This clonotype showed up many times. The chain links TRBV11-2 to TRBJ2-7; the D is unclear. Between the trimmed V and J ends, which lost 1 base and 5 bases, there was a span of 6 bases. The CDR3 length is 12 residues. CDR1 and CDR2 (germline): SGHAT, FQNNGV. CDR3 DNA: TGTGCCAGCAGCTTAGGGGTGAACGAGCAGTACTTC. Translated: CASSLGVNEQYF.

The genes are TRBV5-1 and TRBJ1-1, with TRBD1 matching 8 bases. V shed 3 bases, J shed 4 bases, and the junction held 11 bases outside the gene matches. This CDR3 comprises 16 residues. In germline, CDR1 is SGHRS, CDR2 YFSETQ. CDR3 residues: CASSWKTGDRSTEAFF. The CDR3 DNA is TGCGCCAGCAGCTGGAAAACCGGGGACAGGTCCACTGAAGCTTTCTTT.